The source of this T cell receptor (beta chain) is a study of beta chain features in type 1 diabetes. Broader study findings: Patients with Type 1 diabetes showed moderately but significantly shorter TCRB CDR3s in all four CD4+ subsets.

Sequencing targeted expressed TCRB transcripts, as all isolated RNA had been reverse transcribed. TCRdb keeps only in-frame clones here, not all; method: immunoSEQ multiplex PCR. The sample yields fewer than 200,000 clones, about a tenth seen once. This clone was seen a few times. Antigen specificity is unknown. Donors underwent one heparinised blood draw, 100 to 150 mL on average. CD45RO/CCR7/CD25/CD127/CD95/CD27 staining was used to isolate CD4+ naive, central memory, regulatory and stem cell-like memory cells by sorting. The clonotype comes from a man aged 30 to 39 with type 1 diabetes. Source material: central memory CD4+ T cells from blood.

CDR3 region: CASSLVTGGDTEAFF. The CDR3 nucleotides are TGTGCCAGCAGCTTGGTCACAGGGGGCGACACTGAAGCTTTCTTT. The chain is built from TRBV5-6 and TRBJ1-1; 9 bases are shared with TRBD1. Germline V gene data show CDR1 as SGHDT and CDR2 as YYEEEE. The CDR3 totals 15 residues. V lost 0 bases and J lost 3; bases outside the gene matches: 3.